This T cell receptor beta chain was observed in a study of post-analysis software for immune sequencing data. As for this clonotype: Its antigen is still unknown.

Presence of unique molecular identifiers characterized the TCR beta cDNA libraries. TCRdb used MiXCR to reprocess the PCR reads, holding one entry per CDR3 protein. Of approximately 730,000 distinct CDR3 sequences in the sample, 25% to 30% were seen once. Study results and caveats: In patients, TRBV5-6, TRBV5-1 and TRBV20-1 belonged to roughly 5 TRBV segments found more frequently than in controls.

Per germline, CDR1 SGHAT and CDR2 FQNNGV. This CDR3 is built from 14 residues. Trimming removed 5 bases from V and 4 bases from J, with 12 bases in between. The source material was blood. This chain joins TRBV11-2 and TRBJ2-1; D possibly corresponds to TRBD2 (6 bases). The receptor was isolated from a girl between 10 and 17 years old with multiple sclerosis. CDR3 bases: TGTGCCAGCAGCCGCGAGGCGGGGTACAATGAGCAGTTCTTC. The encoded protein is CASSREAGYNEQFF.